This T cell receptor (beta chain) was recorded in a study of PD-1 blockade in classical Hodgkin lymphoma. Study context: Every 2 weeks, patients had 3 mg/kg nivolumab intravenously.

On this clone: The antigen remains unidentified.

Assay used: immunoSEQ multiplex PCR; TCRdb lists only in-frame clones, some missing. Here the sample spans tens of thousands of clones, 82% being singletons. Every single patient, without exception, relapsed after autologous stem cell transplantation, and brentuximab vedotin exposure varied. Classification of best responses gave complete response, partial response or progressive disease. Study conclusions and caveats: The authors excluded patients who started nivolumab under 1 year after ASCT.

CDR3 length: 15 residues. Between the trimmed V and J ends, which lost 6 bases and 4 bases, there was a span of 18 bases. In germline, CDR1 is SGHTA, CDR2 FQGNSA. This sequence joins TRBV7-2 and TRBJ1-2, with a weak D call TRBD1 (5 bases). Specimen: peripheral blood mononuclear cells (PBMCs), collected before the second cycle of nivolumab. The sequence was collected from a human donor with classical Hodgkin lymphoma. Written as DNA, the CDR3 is TGTGCCAGCAGTCGGCTAGGGGTCACCTTCTATGGCTACACCTTC. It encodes CASSRLGVTFYGYTF. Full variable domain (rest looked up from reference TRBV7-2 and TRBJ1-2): GAGVSQSPSNKVTEKGKDVELRCDPISGHTALYWYRQSLGQGLEFLIYFQGNSAPDKSGLPSDRFSAERTGGSVSTLTIQRTQQEDSAVYLCASSRLGVTFYGYTFGSGTRLTVV.